The 11 T cell receptor beta chains below come from one sample, sequenced in a study of cytomegalovirus exposure and HLA in healthy donors. Both 60 Vbeta primers and 13 Jbeta primers went into the PCR. Libraries were prepared by immunoSEQ multiplex PCR; TCRdb keeps only in-frame clonotypes and omits some of them. This repertoire shows 100,000 or so clones, roughly 83% found once; its top ten account for about 4%. The material sequenced was PBMCs. Receptor source: a female donor in good health and CMV-seropositive.

This chain connects TRBV6-5 to TRBJ1-5; tentatively, D is TRBD1 (5 bases). The CDR3 is 13 residues long. V shed 6 bases and J shed 3 bases, with 9 bases lying between them. CDR1 is MNHEY and CDR2 is SVGAGI in the germline V gene. The CDR3 here is CASSTGDNQPQHF. DNA of the CDR3: TGTGCCAGCAGCACAGGAGACAATCAGCCCCAGCATTTT.

This chain joins TRBV29-1 and TRBJ2-5, with 9 bases that match TRBD2. Near its end, the DNA agrees better with TRBJ2-7, so the J call may be wrong. The CDR3 runs to 14 residues. The germline gives CDR1 SQVTM, CDR2 ANQGSEA. Here the CDR3 DNA reads TGCAGCGGATTACTAGCGGGCTTCGTTTACGAGCAGTACTTC. Translation: CSGLLAGFVYEQYF.

This rearrangement joins TRBV20-1 to TRBJ2-7; possible D gene TRBD2, 5 bases. The CDR3 runs to 11 residues. Germline V lookup: CDR1 DFQATT, CDR2 SNEGSKA (reference sequence). The V gene lost 7 bases and the J gene lost 2 bases, with 9 bases spanning the gap. The CDR3 sequence is CSGGKAYEQYF. CDR3 sequence (DNA): TGCAGTGGAGGGAAAGCCTACGAGCAGTACTTC.

Judged by abundance, this clone is medium-sized. The rearrangement links TRBV6-1 to TRBJ2-3, with 13 bases matching TRBD2. CDR3 length: 15 amino acids. The V and J ends lost 4 bases and 4 bases, in that order; junction bases with no gene match: 2. Germline V lookup: CDR1 MNHNS, CDR2 SASEGT. The CDR3: CASSGTSGSPDTQYF. The CDR3 DNA reads TGTGCCAGCAGTGGGACTAGCGGGAGTCCAGATACGCAGTATTTT.

J is TRBJ2-7 and V is TRBV27; tentatively, D is TRBD2 (5 bases). Germline assignment: CDR1 MNHEY and CDR2 SMNVEV (reference sequence). The ends were cut back, 2 bases at V and 7 bases at J, with 12 bases in the middle. The CDR3 has 13 amino acids. The CDR3 region is CASSLILSGEQYF. The CDR3 DNA reads as TGTGCCAGCAGTTTAATTCTCTCGGGAGAGCAGTACTTC.

This clone was observed a handful of times. The V and J genes are TRBV11-2 and TRBJ1-1; 10 bases are a match to TRBD1. CDR1 is SGHAT, CDR2 FQNNGV, per germline. The V gene end was trimmed by 1 base and the J gene end by 6 bases; junction bases not matched to a gene: 5. CDR3 size: 15 residues. The CDR3 loop is CASSLVGQGGPEAFF. CDR3 sequence (DNA): TGTGCCAGCAGCTTAGTCGGACAGGGGGGCCCTGAAGCTTTCTTT.

As regards this clone: An end of the junction does not agree with germline; a read error may underlie this. Other DNA sequences within the sample encode an identical CDR3. This chain connects TRBV2 to TRBJ1-2; 10 bases are a match to TRBD1. The CDR3 sequence is 15 residues long. The germline CDR1 and CDR2 sequences are SNHLY and FYNNEI. The CDR3 DNA sequence: TGCGCCAGCAGTGAGAGACAGGGGGCCAACTATGGCTACACCTTC. This sequence encodes CASSERQGANYGYTF.

This sequence joins TRBV6-5 and TRBJ2-2, with D unclear. Germline V gene lookup returns CDR1 MNHEY and CDR2 SVGAGI. This CDR3 spans 15 amino acids. V lost 0 bases and J lost 4, with 9 bases in between. The DNA of the CDR3 is TGTGCCAGCAGTTACTCGGTTGCTATCACCGGGGAGCTGTTTTTT. This sequence encodes CASSYSVAITGELFF.

This clone was detected once. One end of the junction varies from germline; a read error may be responsible. The same CDR3 is also encoded by other DNA sequences in this sample. V gene TRBV11-2 combines with J gene TRBJ2-7, with TRBD2 matching 8 bases. Germline CDR1 and CDR2: SGHAT and FQNNGV. The CDR3 is 19 residues long. The CDR3 reads CASRLGTVVTGRGFYEQYF. Written as DNA, the CDR3 is TGTGCCAGCAGGCTAGGGACGGTCGTAACCGGGAGGGGTTTCTACGAGCAGTACTTT.

V usage is TRBV5-6 and J usage is TRBJ2-2, with 8 bases that match TRBD2. CDR1 and CDR2 from the germline V gene are SGHDT and YYEEEE. The CDR3 is 16 amino acids. The trim removed 2 bases at V and 7 bases at J, leaving 10 bases unmatched. The CDR3 coding sequence is TGTGCCAGCAGCTTCGGGAGGGGGGCCAGCAGCGGGGAGCTGTTTTTT. It yields the protein CASSFGRGASSGELFF.

This rearrangement joins TRBV29-1 to TRBJ1-2, with D possibly matching TRBD1 (6 bases). This CDR3 is built from 12 residues. Between the trimmed V and J ends, which lost 4 bases and 3 bases, there was a span of 9 bases. Looked up from germline, CDR1 is SQVTM and CDR2 is ANQGSEA. CDR3 in amino acids: CSVVAGDYGYTF. CDR3 DNA: TGCAGCGTTGTGGCAGGGGACTATGGCTACACCTTC. The full variable domain, completed using reference TRBV29-1 and TRBJ1-2, is SAVISQKPSRDICQRGTSLTIQCQVDSQVTMMFWYRQQPGQSLTLIATANQGSEATYESGFVIDKFPISRPNLTFSTLTVSNMSPEDSSIYLCSVVAGDYGYTFGSGTRLTVV.